This T cell receptor beta chain was found in a study of patients and donors after allogeneic stem cell transplantation (dated by TCRdb to the early 2020s). To prepare the library, RT-PCR was applied. Sequencing relied on a NextSeq 550. The public reads were reprocessed in TCRdb via fastp at Q25 and MiXCR, keeping in-frame beta chains. Each record represents a unique CDR3 protein, reported with the most common genes and DNA among its rows. This sample comprises about 110,000 distinct CDR3 sequences, approximately 40% of them detected only once. The ten largest clones add up to under 30% of the sample. The CDR3 runs 17 amino acids, cysteine and phenylalanine included. Only the CDR3 portion is preserved as DNA: 51 bases, with reading frame beginning at the first base. CDR1 SEHNR and CDR2 FQNEAQ are derived from the germline V gene (reference sequence). V ends up 5 bases short and J 3 bases short, with an unmatched junction base count of 13.

This clonotype was detected only a few times. Its antigen specificity is not known. No base qualities exist here, and no much larger clone lies one base off it. This chain is built from TRBV7-9 and TRBJ1-2; TRBD1 fits 9 bases in the junction. The sequenced sample consisted of blood, either unsorted or a sorted T cell fraction (not recorded which). The sequence came from a human donor who was either an allogeneic HSCT recipient or a stem cell or donor lymphocyte infusion donor (not recorded which). It is not recorded whose cells these are; they may come from a transplant donor. The bases read TGTGCCAGCAGCCTCATCTTCACCCGACAGGGGGACTATGGCTACACCTTC. The translation is CASSLIFTRQGDYGYTF.